This TCR beta chain was profiled in a study of blood T cell repertoires in COVID-19. About the study: Sample material is recorded as cDNA or gDNA derived from T cells, B-cell-depleted T cells, or PBMCs.

J lost 3 bases, V lost 8 bases, and 6 bases had no gene match. This CDR3 has 13 amino acids. Germline loops: CDR1 MGHRA, CDR2 YSYEKL. Per the original methods: Estimation of nucleated cell counts relied on the amplification of reference gene primers. Profiling relied on immunoSEQ multiplex PCR, and the TCRdb table lists in-frame clones only, not all of them. V and J calls and clone size are given by that table; D and trimming were obtained from the DNA. The profile shows around 84,000 clones, around 84% of them singletons. This rearrangement joins TRBV4-1 to TRBJ2-5; 7 bases agree with TRBD1. Material: peripheral blood. The clonotype comes from an elderly man with active or convalescent COVID-19. The CDR3 sequence is CASGVDREETQYF. CDR3 bases: TGCGCCAGCGGGGTAGACAGGGAAGAGACCCAGTACTTC.